This is a list of T cell receptor beta chains from one sample in a study of T cell responses to AZD1222 COVID-19 vaccine. Assay: immunoSEQ multiplex PCR; the TCRdb copy retains only in-frame clones and omits some. Among about 78,000 clones listed, under 90% were seen once. This specimen consisted of peripheral blood, obtained 28 days after the second AZD1222 dose. These TCRs come from an adult who received the AZD1222 COVID-19 vaccine. Both conserved end residues are trimmed from each CDR3.

v_call: TRBV7-7
cdr3_aa: ASSRDQGYEQY

v_call: TRBV27
cdr3_aa: ASSFLASGGRGDTQY

v_call: TRBV28
cdr3_aa: ASSEIRNQPQH

v_call: TRBV30
cdr3_aa: AWSLSGPTGYT

v_call: TRBV27
cdr3_aa: ASSLSPVLSYEQY

v_call: TRBV9
cdr3_aa: ASSVVARPTGSYNEQF

v_call: TRBV6-6
cdr3_aa: ASLRDNQETQY

v_call: TRBV29-1
cdr3_aa: SVEEELARVRTDTQY

v_call: TRBV12-5
cdr3_aa: ASGNTGTYEQY

v_call: TRBV29-1
cdr3_aa: SVGAGTIGAF